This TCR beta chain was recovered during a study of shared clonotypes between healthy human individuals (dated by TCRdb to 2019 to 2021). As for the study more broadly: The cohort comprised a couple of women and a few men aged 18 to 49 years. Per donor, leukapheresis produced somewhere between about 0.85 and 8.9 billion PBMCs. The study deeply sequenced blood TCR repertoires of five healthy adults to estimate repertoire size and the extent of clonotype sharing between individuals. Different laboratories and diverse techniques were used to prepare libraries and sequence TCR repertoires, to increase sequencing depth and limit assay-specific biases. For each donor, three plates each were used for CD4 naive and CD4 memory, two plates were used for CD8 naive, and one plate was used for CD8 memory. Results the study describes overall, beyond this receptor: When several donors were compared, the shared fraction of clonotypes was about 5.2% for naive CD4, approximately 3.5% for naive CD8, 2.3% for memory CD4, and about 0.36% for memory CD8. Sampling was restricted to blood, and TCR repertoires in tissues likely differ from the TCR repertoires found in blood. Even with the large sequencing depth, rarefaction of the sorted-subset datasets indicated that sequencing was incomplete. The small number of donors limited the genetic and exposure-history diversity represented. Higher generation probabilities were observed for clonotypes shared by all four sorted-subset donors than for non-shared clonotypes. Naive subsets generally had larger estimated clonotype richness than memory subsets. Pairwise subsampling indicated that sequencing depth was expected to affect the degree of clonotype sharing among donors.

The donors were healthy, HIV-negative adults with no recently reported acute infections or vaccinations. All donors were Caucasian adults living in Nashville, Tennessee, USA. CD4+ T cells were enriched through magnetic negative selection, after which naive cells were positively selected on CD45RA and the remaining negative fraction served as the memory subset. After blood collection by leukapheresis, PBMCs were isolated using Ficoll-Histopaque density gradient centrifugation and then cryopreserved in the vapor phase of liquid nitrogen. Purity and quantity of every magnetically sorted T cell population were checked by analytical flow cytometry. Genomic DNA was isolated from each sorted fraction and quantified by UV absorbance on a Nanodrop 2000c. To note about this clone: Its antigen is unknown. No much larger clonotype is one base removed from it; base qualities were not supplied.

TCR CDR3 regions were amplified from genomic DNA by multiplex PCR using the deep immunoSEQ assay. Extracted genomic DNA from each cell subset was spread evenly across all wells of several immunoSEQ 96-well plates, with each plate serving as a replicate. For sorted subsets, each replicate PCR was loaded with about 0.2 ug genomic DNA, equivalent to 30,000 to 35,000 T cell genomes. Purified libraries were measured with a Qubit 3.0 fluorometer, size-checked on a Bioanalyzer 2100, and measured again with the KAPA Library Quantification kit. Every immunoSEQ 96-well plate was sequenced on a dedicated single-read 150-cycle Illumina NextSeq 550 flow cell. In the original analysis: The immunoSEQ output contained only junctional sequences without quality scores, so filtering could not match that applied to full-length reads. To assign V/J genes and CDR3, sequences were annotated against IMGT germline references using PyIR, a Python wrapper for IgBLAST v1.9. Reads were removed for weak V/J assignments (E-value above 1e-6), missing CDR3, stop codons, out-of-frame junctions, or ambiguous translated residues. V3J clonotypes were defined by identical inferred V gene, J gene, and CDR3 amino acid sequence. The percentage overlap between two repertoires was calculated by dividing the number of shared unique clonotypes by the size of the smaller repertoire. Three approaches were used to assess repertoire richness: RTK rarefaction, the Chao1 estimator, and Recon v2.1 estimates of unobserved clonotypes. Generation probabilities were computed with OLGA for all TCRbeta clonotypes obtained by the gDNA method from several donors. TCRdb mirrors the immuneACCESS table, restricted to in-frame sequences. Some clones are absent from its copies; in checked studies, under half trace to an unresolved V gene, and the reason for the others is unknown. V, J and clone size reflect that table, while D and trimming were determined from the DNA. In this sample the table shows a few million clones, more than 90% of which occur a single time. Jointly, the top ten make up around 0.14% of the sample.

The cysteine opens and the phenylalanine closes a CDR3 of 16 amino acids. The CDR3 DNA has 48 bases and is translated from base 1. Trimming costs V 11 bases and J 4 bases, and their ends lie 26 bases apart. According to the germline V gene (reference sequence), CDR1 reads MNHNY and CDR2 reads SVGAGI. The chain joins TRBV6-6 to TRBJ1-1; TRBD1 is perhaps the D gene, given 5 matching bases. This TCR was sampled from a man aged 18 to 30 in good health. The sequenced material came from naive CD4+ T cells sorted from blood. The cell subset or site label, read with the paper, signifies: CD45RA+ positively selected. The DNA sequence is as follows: TGTGCCTCCACGCCTGCCCCAGGGAATAGTGGCACTGAAGCTTTCTTT. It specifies CASTPAPGNSGTEAFF.